This T cell receptor (beta chain) was identified during a study of blood T cells in healthy people across ages. PCR was performed a second time for roughly 7 to 12 cycles using a sample-barcoded 5' primer and a J-beta primer mix. In TCRdb, the 5' RACE reads were re-called with MiXCR into one record per CDR3 protein. The table includes about 1.1 million distinct CDR3 sequences, roughly two fifths detected once. This clonotype was detected only once. The V gene's germline CDR1 is SGDLS and CDR2 YYNGEE. The CDR3 runs to 13 residues. V was pared by 0 bases and J by 3 bases, with 6 bases between. The chain uses TRBV9 and TRBJ1-1; no clear D gene. Sequenced: blood. The receptor was derived from a man younger than 35 in good health. The CDR3 is CASSVGYHTEAFF. DNA for the CDR3: TGTGCCAGCAGCGTAGGTTATCACACTGAAGCTTTCTTT.